The following is a TCR beta chain sequence with its context. The sample belongs to a study of PD-L1 blockade in urothelial cancer. Background on the study: Atezolizumab was started by patients at some point between 2014 and 2015 at 1,200 mg intravenously every 3 weeks. Patients with male sex and bladder-origin urothelial cancer accounted for about 85% of the roughly 30 enrolled. Blood was analyzed 3 weeks (second dose) and 6 weeks after treatment start. T cell content in blood samples showed a median of approximately 140,000.

V lost 5 bases, J lost 1 base, and 3 bases stayed unmatched. Germline V gives CDR1 MNHNS, CDR2 SASEGT. The CDR3 spans 15 residues. Regarding time point: pretreatment peripheral blood. The repertoire was sequenced with immunoSEQ multiplex PCR; TCRdb's copy has only in-frame clones and lacks some. The sample lists about 81,000 clones; around four fifths were seen once. This TCR was recovered from a man aged 40-50 years with urothelial cancer. The source material was PBMCs, sampled around atezolizumab (anti-PD-L1) treatment. The chain combines TRBV6-1 with TRBJ1-5; 9 bases agree with TRBD1. The CDR3 DNA reads TGTGCCAGCAGTCCGACAGGGGGGAGCAATCAGCCCCAGCATTTT. Its protein product is CASSPTGGSNQPQHF.